The 30 T cell receptor beta chains listed next were all sequenced from one sample in a study of shared clonotypes between healthy human individuals. Clones were read by immunoSEQ multiplex PCR, and TCRdb kept only the in-frame ones, dropping some. The repertoire includes approximately 1,000,000 clones, roughly 77% of them detected once, and more than 0.85% sits in the top ten. The sequencing input was memory CD4+ T cells from PBMCs. Documented subset: CD45RA-negative fraction. The receptors were gathered from a man younger than 30 in good health. Some clones in this sample may be carry-over from other donors' samples.

Comments on this clone: Within the sample, other DNA sequences also encode this same CDR3. The chain links TRBV30 to TRBJ1-5, with D possibly matching TRBD1 (6 bases). Trimming cost V 2 bases and J 5 bases, with 10 bases left between them. CDR3 length: 13 residues. CDR1 and CDR2 from the germline V gene are GTSNPN and SVGIG (reference sequence). CDR3 nucleotides: TGTGCCTGGAGTCTGTCAGGGGATCAGCCCCAGCATTTT. Protein: CAWSLSGDQPQHF.

The chain is built from TRBV4-2 and TRBJ2-7; the D is unclear. Germline V gene data show CDR1 as LGHNA and CDR2 as YNFKEQ. V shed 2 bases and J shed 2 bases, with 10 bases lying between them. There are 14 residues in the CDR3. CDR3 DNA sequence: TGTGCCAGCAGCCAATCCAACTTTCCCTACGAGCAGTACTTC. This translates into CASSQSNFPYEQYF.

This clone showed up just a few times. V and J are TRBV2 and TRBJ2-1, with TRBD2 matching over 12 bases. The CDR3 totals 15 residues. CDR1 and CDR2 from the germline V gene are SNHLY and FYNNEI. Trimming took 7 bases from V and 6 from J; bases not matched to a gene: 7. CDR3 nucleotides: TGTGCCAGCAAATCGACTAGCGGGAGAGCCAATGAGCAGTTCTTC. Translation gives CASKSTSGRANEQFF. Based on the CDR3 plus reference TRBV2 and TRBJ2-1, the full variable domain is EPEVTQTPSHQVTQMGQEVILRCVPISNHLYFYWYRQILGQKVEFLVSFYNNEISEKSEIFDDQFSVERPDGSNFTLKIRSTKLEDSAMYFCASKSTSGRANEQFFGPGTRLTVL.

This clone was seen just once. Other nucleotide sequences from this sample produce the same CDR3. This chain joins TRBV28 and TRBJ2-1; 12 positions agree with TRBD2. This CDR3 contains 16 residues. In germline, CDR1 is MDHEN, CDR2 SYDVKM. V gave up 6 bases and J gave up 0 bases; unmatched junction bases: 3. The CDR3 protein is CASSGLAGPSYNEQFF. CDR3 nucleotides: TGTGCCAGCAGCGGACTAGCGGGACCCTCCTACAATGAGCAGTTCTTC.

The chain couples TRBV18 to TRBJ2-7, with D possibly called TRBD1 or TRBD2 (5 bases each). Germline CDR1 is KGHSH and CDR2 is LQKENI. The V end was cut by 3 bases, the J end by 6 bases, with 12 bases between. This CDR3 spans 13 amino acids. CDR3 DNA: TGTGCCAGCTCACCCCGGGACGTTGGCGAGCAGTACTTC. This codes for CASSPRDVGEQYF.

The V gene is TRBV10-3, the J gene TRBJ2-3; D is perhaps TRBD2 (6 bases). Per germline, CDR1 ENHRY and CDR2 SYGVKD. Trimming stripped 5 bases from V and 0 bases from J, with 12 bases between. This CDR3 region has 15 residues. The CDR3 protein is CAISSYSGSTDTQYF. The CDR3 DNA reads as TGTGCCATCAGTAGCTATAGCGGCAGCACAGATACGCAGTATTTT.

The chain carries TRBV7-8 and TRBJ2-3; no reliable D call. CDR3 length equals 14 residues. Germline loops: CDR1 SGHVS, CDR2 FQNEAQ. Trimming shortened V by 3 bases and J by 2 bases, and 9 bases separated the two germline ends. DNA of the CDR3: TGTGCCAGCAGCTTGGAGAGGCTCACAGATACGCAGTATTTT. It encodes CASSLERLTDTQYF.

This chain joins TRBV2 and TRBJ2-2; a weak D match, TRBD2 (5 bases). The germline V gene encodes CDR1 SNHLY and CDR2 FYNNEI. The V gene lost 3 bases and the J gene lost 6 bases, with 17 bases spanning the gap. The length of the CDR3 is 16 residues. CDR3 nucleotide sequence: TGTGCCAGCAGTGAGAGGCTAGTGGGAGCGTCCGGGGAGCTGTTTTTT. This gives the protein CASSERLVGASGELFF.

The gene calls are TRBV19 and TRBJ2-3; 7 bases agree with TRBD1. V lost 11 bases to trimming and J lost 2 bases; unmatched junction nucleotides: 7. The CDR3 is 13 residues long. Germline CDR1 is LNHDA and CDR2 is SQIVND (reference sequence). The CDR3 nucleotides read TGTGCCTCATCCGGGACAGTCACAGATACGCAGTATTTT. It codes for CASSGTVTDTQYF.

This clone has a count of ten or more. This rearrangement joins TRBV4-2 to TRBJ2-3, with TRBD2 identical over 8 bases. The J segment lost 2 bases and the V segment lost 4 bases, leaving 11 bases of the junction unmatched. This CDR3 is 17 amino acids long. The germline V gene encodes CDR1 LGHNA and CDR2 YNFKEQ. The DNA for the CDR3 is TGTGCCAGCAGCCGGTACTTCGGGAGGGAAGACACAGATACGCAGTATTTT. Translating it yields CASSRYFGREDTDTQYF.

The rearrangement joins TRBV27 to TRBJ2-1, with D unclear. Trimming removed 0 bases at V and 2 bases at J, with 11 bases between. Germline CDR1 and CDR2: MNHEY and SMNVEV (reference sequence). The CDR3 spans 16 residues. DNA of the CDR3: TGTGCCAGCAGTTTATCGGTCCTCCCCACCTACAATGAGCAGTTCTTC. It codes for CASSLSVLPTYNEQFF.

This clone was seen only a few times. This sequence joins TRBV28 and TRBJ1-5; 7 bases line up with TRBD1. After removal of 5 bases from V and 6 bases from J, the junction contained 7 bases not matched to a gene. Germline-derived CDR1 and CDR2 are MDHEN and SYDVKM. CDR3 size: 14 residues. CDR3 DNA: TGTGCCAGCAGTCGGACAGCAGGGGGTCAGCCCCAGCATTTT. Encoded protein: CASSRTAGGQPQHF.

The chain employs TRBV7-2 and TRBJ2-6; D is perhaps TRBD2 (6 bases). CDR1 is SGHTA, CDR2 FQGNSA, per germline. The CDR3 consists of 15 residues. Trimming shortened V by 5 bases and J by 2 bases, and 10 bases separated the two germline ends. The CDR3 DNA is TGTGCCAGCAGCCGGGGACTTCCTGGGGCCAACGTCCTGACTTTC. It translates to CASSRGLPGANVLTF.

V gene TRBV18 combines with J gene TRBJ1-5, with D perhaps matching TRBD1 (5 bases). Germline V gene sequence: CDR1 KGHSH, CDR2 LQKENI. The CDR3 spans 13 residues. The ends were cut back, 6 bases at V and 7 bases at J, with 13 bases in the middle. For the CDR3, the DNA is TGTGCCAGCTCTTCAGGGAACGGGCAGCCCCAGCATTTT. Translating gives CASSSGNGQPQHF.

The V gene is TRBV28, the J gene TRBJ1-2; a weak D match, TRBD1 (5 bases). CDR1 is MDHEN, CDR2 SYDVKM, per germline. The CDR3 sequence is 12 residues long. V shed 8 bases and J shed 8 bases, with 15 bases lying between them. The DNA of the CDR3 is TGTGCCAGCCTCGGAGGGGCCGGCGGCTACACCTTC. It yields the protein CASLGGAGGYTF.

The rearrangement uses TRBV29-1 and TRBJ2-1; 15 nucleotides match TRBD2. J gave up 8 bases and V 3 bases, and 5 bases lay outside the gene matches. The V gene's germline CDR1 is SQVTM and CDR2 ANQGSEA. The CDR3 loop spans 15 amino acids. CDR3 sequence: CSVDPRTSGRDEQFF. DNA for the CDR3: TGCAGCGTTGATCCCAGGACTAGCGGGAGGGATGAGCAGTTCTTC.

Concerning this clone: The sample holds other DNA sequences that translate to the same CDR3. This rearrangement joins TRBV30 to TRBJ1-5; TRBD1 matches 7 bases. CDR3 length equals 14 residues. The V gene end was trimmed by 0 bases and the J gene end by 7 bases; junction bases not matched to a gene: 6. CDR1 is GTSNPN and CDR2 is SVGIG in the germline V gene (reference sequence). The CDR3 region has the DNA TGTGCCTGGAGTGTTTGGGCAGGGGGGCAGCCCCAGCATTTT. Translation gives CAWSVWAGGQPQHF.

This chain uses TRBV5-1 with TRBJ2-3, with D possibly TRBD2 on 6 matching bases. The CDR3 spans 16 residues. Trimming cost V 1 base and J 0 bases, with 12 bases left between them. CDR1 and CDR2 (germline): SGHRS, YFSETQ. The CDR3 reads CASSLYGTASTDTQYF. CDR3 nucleotide sequence: TGCGCCAGCAGCTTGTATGGGACTGCCAGCACAGATACGCAGTATTTT.

Concerning this clone: A read error may explain this, as a much larger clone is one base away. The sample carries other DNA sequences with the same CDR3. V usage is TRBV30 and J usage is TRBJ1-1; D is ambiguous. This CDR3 is built from 13 residues. Germline loops: CDR1 GTSNPN, CDR2 SVGIG (reference sequence). CDR3 in amino acids: CAWSDTWNTEAFF. The CDR3, as DNA: TGTGCCTGGAGTGACACGTGGAACACTGAGGCTTTCTTT.

This clone was picked up a small number of times. J is TRBJ1-3 and V is TRBV2; no firm D call. V shed 8 bases and J shed 4 bases, with 9 bases lying between them. Germline V gene data show CDR1 as SNHLY and CDR2 as FYNNEI. This CDR3 is 12 amino acids long. The CDR3 DNA follows: TGTGCCAGCGGTCCAGACGGAAACACCATATATTTT. Protein: CASGPDGNTIYF.

V is TRBV6-5 and J is TRBJ2-1; the D call may be TRBD1 or TRBD2 (5 bases each). The CDR3 consists of 15 residues. The V end was cut by 2 bases, the J end by 10 bases, with 18 bases between. The germline V gene has CDR1 MNHEY and CDR2 SVGAGI. The CDR3 region is CASSYQMRDPREQFF. DNA of the CDR3: TGTGCCAGCAGTTACCAAATGAGGGACCCCAGGGAGCAGTTCTTC.

The chain couples TRBV6-6 to TRBJ1-2; the match to TRBD1 covers 8 bases. The CDR3 has 14 amino acids. CDR1 is MNHNY, CDR2 SVGAGI, per germline (reference sequence). The V gene end was trimmed by 7 bases and the J gene end by 1 base; junction bases not matched to a gene: 5. The CDR3, as DNA: TGTGCCAGCACTAGGACAGGGAGTAACTATGGCTACACCTTC. Its translation: CASTRTGSNYGYTF.

This clone was counted a single time. This chain connects TRBV28 to TRBJ1-5; D perhaps matches TRBD1 (5 bases). V dropped 0 bases and J dropped 4 bases, with 10 bases sitting between them. This CDR3 contains 15 residues. Germline V CDR1 and CDR2: MDHEN, SYDVKM. This CDR3 is CASSLWGEWNQPQHF. CDR3 coding DNA: TGTGCCAGCAGTTTATGGGGGGAGTGGAATCAGCCCCAGCATTTT.

In its sample, this clone was seen a few times. This specimen includes other DNA sequences encoding the same CDR3. The V gene is TRBV9, the J gene TRBJ1-2, with D possibly TRBD1 on 5 matching bases. This CDR3 has 13 residues. Trimming cost V 0 bases and J 2 bases, with 5 bases left between them. Germline lookup yields CDR1 SGDLS and CDR2 YYNGEE. The CDR3 DNA reads TGTGCCAGCAGCGTAGACAGGAACTATGGCTACACCTTC. Translation: CASSVDRNYGYTF.

The DNA for the CDR3 is TGCAGCGTTTATAGAGGGGTCGCAGATACGCAGTATTTT. It specifies CSVYRGVADTQYF. V is TRBV29-1 and J is TRBJ2-3, with D perhaps matching TRBD1 or TRBD2 (5 bases each). Trimming pared 5 bases from V and 4 bases from J, leaving 13 bases between. This CDR3 has 13 residues. The germline gives CDR1 SQVTM, CDR2 ANQGSEA.

V is TRBV6-1 and J is TRBJ2-3, with TRBD2 matching 8 bases. The CDR3 spans 15 residues. Germline CDR1 MNHNS, CDR2 SASEGT. V shed 5 bases and J 3 bases; nucleotides not matched to a gene: 7. The CDR3 coding sequence is TGTGCCAGCAGTCCCGCGGGACTAGTGACAGATACGCAGTATTTT. Protein: CASSPAGLVTDTQYF.

This clone was found a few times. This chain links TRBV7-3 with TRBJ2-3, with 14 bases fitting TRBD2. Germline V lookup: CDR1 SGHTA, CDR2 FQGTGA. The CDR3 length is 15 residues. Unmatched junction bases numbered 3, after V lost 5 bases and J lost 5 bases. The CDR3 here is CASSPGLAGGDTQYF. The CDR3 DNA reads TGTGCCAGCAGCCCAGGACTAGCGGGAGGAGATACGCAGTATTTT.

The rearrangement links TRBV7-9 to TRBJ2-1; 11 bases are a match to TRBD2. In germline, CDR1 is SEHNR, CDR2 FQNEAQ (reference sequence). The CDR3 spans 16 residues. V lost 5 bases and J lost 6; bases outside the gene matches: 9. The CDR3 coding sequence is TGTGCCAGCAGCCCGTGGGGCGGGACTAGCGGCAATGAGCAGTTCTTC. It translates to CASSPWGGTSGNEQFF.

The V call is TRBV19, the J call TRBJ2-1; a possible D gene is TRBD2 (6 bases). The CDR3 totals 16 residues. Germline-derived CDR1 and CDR2 are LNHDA and SQIVND (reference sequence). V was pared by 3 bases and J by 4 bases, with 16 bases between. The CDR3 region has the DNA TGTGCCAGTAGTATTGCTTTTGGGACTGGGTACAATGAGCAGTTCTTC. Encoded protein: CASSIAFGTGYNEQFF. The whole variable domain, remainder taken from reference TRBV19 and TRBJ2-1, is DGGITQSPKYLFRKEGQNVTLSCEQNLNHDAMYWYRQDPGQGLRLIYYSQIVNDFQKGDIAEGYSVSREKKESFPLTVTSAQKNPTAFYLCASSIAFGTGYNEQFFGPGTRLTVL.

This chain uses TRBV28 with TRBJ1-2, with a tentative D call TRBD1 (5 bases). The V end was cut by 5 bases, the J end by 4 bases, with 17 bases between. The CDR3 contains 15 residues. In germline, CDR1 is MDHEN, CDR2 SYDVKM. The CDR3 here is CASSLPRGMGYGYTF. Written as DNA, the CDR3 is TGTGCCAGCAGTCTCCCGCGGGGGATGGGCTATGGCTACACCTTC.